This record looks at one T cell receptor (beta chain) sequence and its context. The data were obtained in a study of blood T cells in healthy people across ages. Alongside a J-beta primer mix, a sample-barcoded 5' primer served in a second PCR lasting about 6 to 12 cycles. A 12-random-nucleotide template-switch adaptor tagged each cDNA molecule. TCRdb itself ran the 5' RACE reads through MiXCR, one entry per CDR3 protein. The sample carries 1.8 million or so distinct CDR3 sequences, about two fifths recorded once. The sequenced sample consisted of blood. The receptor was derived from a human donor in good health.

The CDR3 DNA reads TGTGCCGGCACTGGGGCGGGGGGACGAGTGAACACCGGGGAGCTGTTTTTT. Protein sequence: CAGTGAGGRVNTGELFF. The gene calls are TRBV2 and TRBJ2-2, with TRBD2 identical over 8 bases. V was clipped by 11 bases and J by 1 base; unmatched bases: 15. Germline CDR1 reads SNHLY; CDR2 reads FYNNEI. CDR3 length: 17 residues.